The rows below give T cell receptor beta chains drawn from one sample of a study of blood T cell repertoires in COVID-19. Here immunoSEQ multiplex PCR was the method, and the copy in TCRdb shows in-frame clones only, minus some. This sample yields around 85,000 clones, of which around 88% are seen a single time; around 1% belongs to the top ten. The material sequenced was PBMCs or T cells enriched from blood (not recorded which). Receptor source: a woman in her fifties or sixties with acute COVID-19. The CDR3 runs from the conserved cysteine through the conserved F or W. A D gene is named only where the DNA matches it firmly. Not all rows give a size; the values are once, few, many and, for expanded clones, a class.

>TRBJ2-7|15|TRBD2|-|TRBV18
TGTGCCAGCTCACTGGAGAGCGGGAAGTGGGACGAGCAGTACTTC
CASSLESGKWDEQYF
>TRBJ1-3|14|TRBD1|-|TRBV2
TGTGCCAGCAGCCCGGGACAGGGGGAAAACACCATATATTTT
CASSPGQGENTIYF
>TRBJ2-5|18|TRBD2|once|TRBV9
TGTGCCAGCAGCGTAGGGGCCAGGACTAGCGGGACTCAGGAGACCCAGTACTTC
CASSVGARTSGTQETQYF
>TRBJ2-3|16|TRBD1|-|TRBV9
TGTGCCAGCAGCGGATGGCCGGGGACAGGGGGTGATACGCAGTATTTT
CASSGWPGTGGDTQYF
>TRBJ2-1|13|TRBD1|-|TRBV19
TGTGCCAGTAGCCAGGGGGCCTACAATGAGCAGTTCTTC
CASSQGAYNEQFF
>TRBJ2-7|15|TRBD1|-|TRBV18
TGTGCCAGCTCACCACCGGGACAGACAGACCTCGAGCAGTACTTC
CASSPPGQTDLEQYF
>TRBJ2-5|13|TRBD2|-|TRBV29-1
TGCAGCGCAACTAGCGGGGGACAAGAGACCCAGTACTTC
CSATSGGQETQYF
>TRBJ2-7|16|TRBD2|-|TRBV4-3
TGCGCCAGCAGCATCCGACTAGCCCTCAGCTCCTACGAGCAGTACTTC
CASSIRLALSSYEQYF
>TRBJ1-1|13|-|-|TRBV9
TGTGCCAGCAGCGTAGAATTCGGCACTGAAGCTTTCTTT
CASSVEFGTEAFF
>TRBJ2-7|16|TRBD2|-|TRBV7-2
TGTGCCAGCAGCCAGTCGTTAGCGGGAGGGCCCTACGAGCAGTACTTC
CASSQSLAGGPYEQYF
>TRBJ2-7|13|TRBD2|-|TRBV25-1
TGTGCCGGATTCTCCGGGACTAAGTACGAGCAGTACTTC
CAGFSGTKYEQYF
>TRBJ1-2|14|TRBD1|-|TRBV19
TGTGCCAGTAGTCCCGACAGGGGATTCGGTGGCTACACCTTC
CASSPDRGFGGYTF
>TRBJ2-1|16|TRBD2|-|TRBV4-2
TGTGCCAGCAGCCAAGAGGAGCGGGACTCCTACAATGAGCAGTTCTTC
CASSQEERDSYNEQFF
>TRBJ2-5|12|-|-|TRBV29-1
TGCAGCGCACCGACTAGCCAAGAGACCCAGTACTTC
CSAPTSQETQYF
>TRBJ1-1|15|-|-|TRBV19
TGTGCCAGTCAGGGCCCAAGCTCCTTTAAGGCTGAAGCTTTCTTT
CASQGPSSFKAEAFF
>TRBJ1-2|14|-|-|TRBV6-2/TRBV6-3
TGTGCCAGCAGTTCCGTGGAGGGCTTTAGTGGCTACACCTTC
CASSSVEGFSGYTF
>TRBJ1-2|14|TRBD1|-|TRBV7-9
TGTGCCAGCAGCCCGGGACAGGGGAACTATGGCTACACCTTC
CASSPGQGNYGYTF
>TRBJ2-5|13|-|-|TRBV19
TGTGCCAGTAGTATGAACGGGGAAGAGACCCAGTACTTC
CASSMNGEETQYF
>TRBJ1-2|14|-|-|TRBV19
TGTGCCAGTAGTATTCTCGGGGGTTCTTATGGCTACACCTTC
CASSILGGSYGYTF
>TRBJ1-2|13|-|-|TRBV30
TGTGCCTGGAGACGGGGGACTGACTATGGCTACACCTTC
CAWRRGTDYGYTF
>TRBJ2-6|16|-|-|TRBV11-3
TGTGCCAGCAGCTTAGGGGGGCAGACTGGGGCCAACGTCCTGACTTTC
CASSLGGQTGANVLTF
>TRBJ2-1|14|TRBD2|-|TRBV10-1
TGCGCCAGCGCTAGCGGGAGCGGTTACAATGAGCAGTTCTTC
CASASGSGYNEQFF
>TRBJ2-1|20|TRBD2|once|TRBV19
TGTGCCAGTAGTGGGGGGGTCGGGACTAGCGGGCGAAGCTCCTACAATGAGCAGTTCTTC
CASSGGVGTSGRSSYNEQFF
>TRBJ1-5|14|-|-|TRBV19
TGTGCCAGTAGTATAGCGGGGGGCAATCAGCCCCAGCATTTT
CASSIAGGNQPQHF
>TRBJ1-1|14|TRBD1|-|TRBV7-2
TGTGCCAGCAGCGTCCAGGGGGTAAGGACTGAAGCTTTCTTT
CASSVQGVRTEAFF
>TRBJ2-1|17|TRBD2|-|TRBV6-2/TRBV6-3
TGTGCCAGCAGCGCCCAGACTAGCGGGCGCTCCTACAATGAGCAGTTCTTC
CASSAQTSGRSYNEQFF
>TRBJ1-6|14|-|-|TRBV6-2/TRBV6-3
TGTGCCAGCAGTTTGACACAAGAGTATTCACCCCTCCACTTT
CASSLTQEYSPLHF
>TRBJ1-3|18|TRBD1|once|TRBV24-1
TGTGCCACAAACCGGGACAGAAGAATAATTGGTTCTGGAAACACCATATATTTT
CATNRDRRIIGSGNTIYF
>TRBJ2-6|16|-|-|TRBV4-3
TGCGCCAGCAGCCAAGATGAGAACTCTGGGGCCAACGTCCTGACTTTC
CASSQDENSGANVLTF
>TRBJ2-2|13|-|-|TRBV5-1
TGCGCCAGCAGCCCGCAGGGGAGCGGGGAGCTGTTTTTT
CASSPQGSGELFF
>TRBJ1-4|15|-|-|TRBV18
TGTGCCAGCACCACCACTAGCGACTCTAATGAAAAACTGTTTTTT
CASTTTSDSNEKLFF
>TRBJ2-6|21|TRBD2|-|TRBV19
TGTGCCAGTAGTCTGGAAGGTCCAGCGGGAGTCCCACGTTCTGGGGCCAACGTCCTGACTTTC
CASSLEGPAGVPRSGANVLTF
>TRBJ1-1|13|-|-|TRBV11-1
TGTGCCAGCAGCTTGAGGGAGAACACTGAAGCTTTCTTT
CASSLRENTEAFF
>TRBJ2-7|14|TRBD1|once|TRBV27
TGTGCCAGCAGTCGGGACAGCTTCTCCTACGAGCAGTACTTC
CASSRDSFSYEQYF
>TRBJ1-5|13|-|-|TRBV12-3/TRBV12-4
TGTGCCAGCAGTTCGCAGGCCGGTCAGCCCCAGCATTTT
CASSSQAGQPQHF
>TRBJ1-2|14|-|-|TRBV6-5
TGTGCCAGCAGTTACTCGCCAGCTAACTATGGCTACACCTTC
CASSYSPANYGYTF
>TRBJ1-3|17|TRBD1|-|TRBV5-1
TGCGCCAGCAGCTTGGACCTACAGGGGGCGAACGGAAACACCATATATTTT
CASSLDLQGANGNTIYF
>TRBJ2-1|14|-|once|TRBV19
TGTGCCAGCCAGTCAGGGGATAAGGGCAATGAGCAGTTCTTC
CASQSGDKGNEQFF